The 30 T cell receptor beta chains below were found in one sample sequenced in a study of blood T cell repertoires in COVID-19. The assay was immunoSEQ multiplex PCR, and TCRdb's table has in-frame clones only and misses some. The table lists 390,000 or so clones, approximately 87% of them singletons. The sample consisted of PBMCs or T cells enriched from blood (not recorded which). These receptor sequences come from a woman in her forties or fifties who had recovered from COVID-19.

V and J are TRBV28 and TRBJ1-1, with TRBD1 identical over 7 bases. This CDR3 spans 15 amino acids. Germline assignment: CDR1 MDHEN and CDR2 SYDVKM. V shed 2 bases, J shed 6 bases, and the junction held 9 bases outside the gene matches. DNA for the CDR3: TGTGCCAGCAGTTTAGCAAAACAGGGGAGGCCTGAAGCTTTCTTT. Protein product: CASSLAKQGRPEAFF.

The chain is built from TRBV19 and TRBJ1-1, with a tentative D call TRBD1 (6 bases). Germline V gene sequence: CDR1 LNHDA, CDR2 SQIVND (reference sequence). Trimming cost V 5 bases and J 5 bases, with 33 bases left between them. There are 20 residues in the CDR3. CDR3: CASSLLNAGPRRGGKTEAFF. The DNA for the CDR3 is TGTGCCAGTAGTCTCCTAAACGCTGGGCCGAGGAGGGGGGGGAAAACTGAAGCTTTCTTT.

The CDR3 protein is CATSDDGTGDTEAFF. CDR3 coding DNA: TGTGCCACCAGTGATGATGGGACAGGGGACACTGAAGCTTTCTTT. The chain carries TRBV24-1 and TRBJ1-1; 10 nucleotides align to TRBD1. Germline CDR1 and CDR2: KGHDR and SFDVKD. This CDR3 contains 15 residues. Trimming took 3 bases from V and 3 from J; bases not matched to a gene: 3.

This clone came up once. The rearrangement links TRBV4-3 to TRBJ1-6; no definite D call. V was trimmed by 0 bases and J by 5 bases, leaving 8 bases between them. This CDR3 is 15 amino acids long. Germline V gene lookup returns CDR1 LGHNA and CDR2 YSLEER. The CDR3 DNA is TGCGCCAGCAGCCAAGATGAGGATAATAATTCACCCCTCCACTTT. Translated, it gives CASSQDEDNNSPLHF.

The chain employs TRBV5-4 and TRBJ2-2, with TRBD2 matching over 14 bases. CDR1 and CDR2 (germline): SGHNT, YYREEE (reference sequence). V gave up 3 bases and J gave up 2 bases; unmatched junction bases: 6. The CDR3 is 18 residues long. The CDR3 reads CASSSGLAGAGNTGELFF. The DNA of the CDR3 is TGTGCCAGCAGCTCGGGACTAGCGGGGGCCGGTAACACCGGGGAGCTGTTTTTT.

The chain employs TRBV5-1 and TRBJ2-3; 8 nucleotides line up with TRBD2. Trimming removed 4 bases from V and 3 bases from J; junction bases left unmatched: 10. The germline V gene encodes CDR1 SGHRS and CDR2 YFSETQ. The CDR3 extends over 16 amino acids. The CDR3 here is CASSPALRGATDTQYF. DNA of the CDR3: TGCGCCAGCAGCCCGGCTCTGCGGGGGGCTACAGATACGCAGTATTTT.

The gene calls are TRBV5-1 and TRBJ1-1, with TRBD1 matching over 7 bases. Germline V gene sequence: CDR1 SGHRS, CDR2 YFSETQ. V lost 0 bases and J lost 10; bases outside the gene matches: 3. The CDR3 covers 12 residues. CDR3 residues: CASSLEGAGAFF. The CDR3, as DNA: TGCGCCAGCAGCTTGGAGGGGGCAGGAGCTTTCTTT.

The chain employs TRBV9 and TRBJ2-2, with a tentative D call TRBD1 (6 bases). Trimming left V 4 bases short and J 0 bases short, with 13 bases between. The germline gives CDR1 SGDLS, CDR2 YYNGEE. The CDR3 has 16 amino acids. CDR3 region: CASSTGTLSNTGELFF. CDR3 coding DNA: TGTGCCAGCAGCACCGGGACACTCTCGAACACCGGGGAGCTGTTTTTT.

The V gene is TRBV3-1 (or the pseudogene TRBV3-2), the J gene TRBJ2-3; D possibly corresponds to TRBD1 (6 bases). Deletions cut 4 bases from V and 3 bases from J, with 17 bases between. The length of the CDR3 is 16 residues. Germline V lookup: CDR1 LGHDT, CDR2 YNNKEL (reference sequence). CDR3 DNA: TGTGCCAGCAGCCGCCTGGGGGCCGTGGGGACAGATACGCAGTATTTT. Translated, it gives CASSRLGAVGTDTQYF.

The V gene is TRBV7-9, the J gene TRBJ2-7, with a possible D match to TRBD1 (5 bases). Germline CDR1 and CDR2: SEHNR and FQNEAQ (reference sequence). The CDR3 has 14 residues. The germline V and J ends were trimmed by 1 base and 5 bases, with 12 bases remaining between them. CDR3 DNA: TGTGCCAGCAGCTTAGACCTCAGGGTGCACGAGCAGTACTTC. Protein product: CASSLDLRVHEQYF.

This rearrangement joins TRBV6-5 to TRBJ1-1; possibly TRBD1 for D (5 bases). The CDR3 extends over 15 amino acids. CDR1 and CDR2 from the germline V gene are MNHEY and SVGAGI. V shed 4 bases and J shed 2 bases, with 14 bases lying between them. The CDR3 sequence is CASSSSGLGNTEAFF. DNA for the CDR3: TGTGCCAGCAGTTCATCAGGGTTGGGAAACACTGAAGCTTTCTTT.

This rearrangement joins TRBV12-3 or TRBV12-4 to TRBJ1-1; D ambiguous. The CDR3 covers 13 residues. V lost 7 bases to trimming and J lost 0 bases, with 9 bases between them. The CDR3 region has the DNA TGTGCCAGCACCGACCAGGTGAACACTGAAGCTTTCTTT. This translates into CASTDQVNTEAFF.

This clone was seen a single time. The V gene is TRBV7-2, the J gene TRBJ2-4, with 7 bases that match TRBD2. V gave up 0 bases and J gave up 7 bases; unmatched junction bases: 0. Looked up from germline, CDR1 is SGHTA and CDR2 is FQGNSA. The CDR3 is made up of 13 amino acids. CDR3 protein: CASSLARGNIQYF. For the CDR3, the DNA is TGTGCCAGCAGCTTAGCGCGGGGGAACATTCAGTACTTC.

V and J are TRBV29-1 and TRBJ2-1, with 7 bases fitting TRBD1. There are 13 residues in the CDR3. The V gene end was trimmed by 4 bases and the J gene end by 8 bases; junction bases not matched to a gene: 8. The V gene's germline CDR1 is SQVTM and CDR2 ANQGSEA. In DNA, the CDR3 is TGCAGCGTTGTACAGGGGTTATTGTATGAGCAGTTCTTC. As protein: CSVVQGLLYEQFF.

The gene calls are TRBV27 and TRBJ2-7; 9 bases are shared with TRBD1. CDR1 and CDR2 (germline): MNHEY, SMNVEV (reference sequence). Trimming cost V 5 bases and J 2 bases; bases outside gene matches: 10. This CDR3 comprises 16 residues. CDR3 region: CASSIAPGQGPYEQYF. CDR3 nucleotides: TGTGCCAGCAGTATCGCCCCGGGACAGGGTCCCTACGAGCAGTACTTC.

V and J are TRBV30 and TRBJ1-2, with TRBD1 matching 9 bases. V lost 0 bases and J lost 8; bases outside the gene matches: 4. The CDR3 loop spans 13 amino acids. Germline values: CDR1 GTSNPN, CDR2 SVGIG (reference sequence). The CDR3 coding sequence is TGTGCCTGGAGTGTACAGGGGGCCGAGGGCTACACCTTC. It codes for CAWSVQGAEGYTF.

A few counts support this clone. The CDR3 protein is CSALAGEKLFF. The CDR3 DNA is TGCAGTGCTTTGGCAGGTGAAAAACTGTTTTTT. This chain uses TRBV20-1 with TRBJ1-4; D is ambiguous. Germline CDR1 reads DFQATT; CDR2 reads SNEGSKA (reference sequence). V was pared by 5 bases and J by 7 bases, with 8 bases between. This CDR3 is built from 11 residues.

The CDR3 loop is CAWGGGGGYTF. The DNA for the CDR3 is TGTGCCTGGGGGGGAGGGGGAGGCTACACCTTC. The V gene is TRBV30, the J gene TRBJ1-2, with a weak D call TRBD1 (6 bases). The CDR3 totals 11 residues. Germline CDR1 and CDR2: GTSNPN and SVGIG (reference sequence). The V and J ends lost 5 bases and 8 bases respectively, with 12 bases between them.

The J gene is TRBJ2-5, the V gene TRBV6-5; possibly TRBD2 for D (5 bases). The CDR3 runs to 12 residues. Deletions cut 5 bases from V and 5 bases from J, with 9 bases between. Germline lookup yields CDR1 MNHEY and CDR2 SVGAGI. This CDR3 is CASSTPGETQYF. The CDR3 nucleotides read TGTGCCAGCAGTACCCCGGGGGAGACCCAGTACTTC.

This clone was detected once. The V call is TRBV7-8, the J call TRBJ2-3, with 7 nucleotides matching TRBD2. The V gene end was trimmed by 1 base and the J gene end by 2 bases; junction bases not matched to a gene: 6. There are 16 residues in the CDR3. Germline loops: CDR1 SGHVS, CDR2 FQNEAQ. The CDR3: CASSLGVAGDTDTQYF. CDR3 sequence (DNA): TGTGCCAGCAGCTTAGGAGTGGCGGGAGACACAGATACGCAGTATTTT.

This clone has more than one count but fewer than ten. The chain has TRBV19 and TRBJ1-1; 10 positions match TRBD1. The CDR3 has 14 residues. V lost 7 bases, J lost 4 bases, and 6 bases stayed unmatched. Germline CDR1 is LNHDA and CDR2 is SQIVND (reference sequence). CDR3 sequence: CASKTGGVVTEAFF. CDR3 coding DNA: TGTGCCAGTAAGACAGGGGGCGTAGTCACTGAAGCTTTCTTT.

CDR3: CASSLVRNNEQFF. The CDR3 region has the DNA TGTGCCAGCAGCTTAGTTAGAAACAATGAGCAGTTCTTC. The chain uses TRBV7-2 and TRBJ2-1; the D is unclear. V shed 1 base and J shed 5 bases, with 6 bases lying between them. This CDR3 is built from 13 residues. The germline V gene has CDR1 SGHTA and CDR2 FQGNSA.

The rearrangement uses TRBV29-1 and TRBJ1-1; D may be TRBD1 (6 bases). The CDR3 contains 18 residues. V lost 4 bases and J 0 bases, leaving 24 bases between the germline ends. Per germline, CDR1 SQVTM and CDR2 ANQGSEA. This chain's CDR3 is CSVAGLGGGGNMNTEAFF. The DNA for the CDR3 is TGCAGCGTTGCGGGCCTTGGAGGGGGGGGAAACATGAACACTGAAGCTTTCTTT.

The CDR3: CAIATGGQQFF. The DNA of the CDR3 is TGTGCCATAGCGACAGGGGGCCAGCAGTTCTTC. V and J are TRBV28 and TRBJ2-1; 10 nucleotides agree with TRBD1. CDR3 length: 11 residues. V lost 10 bases and J lost 11; bases outside the gene matches: 5. The V gene's germline CDR1 is MDHEN and CDR2 SYDVKM. Full variable domain (missing parts from reference TRBV28 and TRBJ2-1): DVKVTQSSRYLVKRTGEKVFLECVQDMDHENMFWYRQDPGLGLRLIYFSYDVKMKEKGDIPEGYSVSREKKERFSLILESASTNQTSMYLCAIATGGQQFFGPGTRLTVL.

The chain is built from TRBV28 and TRBJ2-3; TRBD2 is a possible D gene (7 bases). Trimming pared 3 bases from V and 1 base from J, leaving 11 bases between. Germline V lookup: CDR1 MDHEN, CDR2 SYDVKM. The CDR3 contains 15 residues. The CDR3 DNA reads TGTGCCAGCAGTTTGGGCGGGGGCCGCACAGATACGCAGTATTTT. Its translation: CASSLGGGRTDTQYF.

Comment on this clone: Distinct nucleotide sequences in the sample also encode this CDR3. DNA for the CDR3: TGTGCCAGCAGCCCTCCGGGGGGTGGCTACACCTTC. It is translated as CASSPPGGGYTF. The rearrangement links TRBV7-8 to TRBJ1-2; D is perhaps TRBD1 (5 bases). The CDR3 is made up of 12 amino acids. CDR1 and CDR2 from the germline V gene are SGHVS and FQNEAQ. Trimming took 5 bases from V and 7 from J, leaving 11 bases between them.

This sequence joins TRBV6-1 and TRBJ2-3, with 9 bases fitting TRBD1. V shed 4 bases and J 4 bases; nucleotides not matched to a gene: 9. Germline V gene lookup returns CDR1 MNHNS and CDR2 SASEGT. This CDR3 comprises 16 residues. Here the CDR3 DNA reads TGTGCCAGCAGTGCCTTGGGACAGGGTCTACCAGATACGCAGTATTTT. Translating gives CASSALGQGLPDTQYF.

This clone was found once. The chain is built from TRBV7-8 and TRBJ2-5; TRBD2 matches 8 bases. Germline lookup yields CDR1 SGHVS and CDR2 FQNEAQ. This CDR3 is built from 18 residues. Trimming took 3 bases from V and 7 from J; bases not matched to a gene: 19. The CDR3 sequence is CASSFVAGGDTRDRTQYF. The CDR3, as DNA: TGTGCCAGCAGCTTCGTTGCGGGGGGAGATACAAGAGACCGGACCCAGTACTTC.

The rearrangement links TRBV12-3 or TRBV12-4 to TRBJ2-5; D ambiguous. The CDR3 is made up of 13 amino acids. Trimming stripped 6 bases from V and 3 bases from J, with 11 bases between. CDR3 residues: CASSIAGEETQYF. The DNA of the CDR3 is TGTGCCAGCAGCATCGCCGGAGAAGAGACCCAGTACTTC.

The chain has TRBV4-1 and TRBJ2-1, with 7 bases fitting TRBD2. Trimming cost V 2 bases and J 0 bases; bases outside gene matches: 7. The CDR3 has 17 residues. From germline, CDR1 is MGHRA and CDR2 YSYEKL. The CDR3, as DNA: TGCGCCAGCAGCCAAAACCGGGAGGTGCGCTCCTACAATGAGCAGTTCTTC. It is translated as CASSQNREVRSYNEQFF.